The subject of this entry is one T cell receptor (beta chain). The antigen remains undetermined. Selected positively for CCR7 and CD45RO-negative, naive CD8 cells excluded terminally differentiated effector memory CD45RA+ cells. Sequencing used immunoSEQ multiplex PCR; TCRdb keeps in-frame clones, though not all of them. The table has under 1 million clones, around 96% seen once. This CDR3 region has 15 residues. Germline lookup yields CDR1 MGHRA and CDR2 YSYEKL. Trimming cost V 4 bases and J 3 bases; bases outside gene matches: 7. The data were obtained in a study of shared clonotypes between healthy human individuals. Study-level results: It was observed that roughly 5.4% of naive CD4 clonotypes were shared across a few donors. Among donors, clonotype sharing was expected to be affected by sequencing depth.

The specimen sequenced was naive CD8+ T cells sorted from blood. The source of this sequence is a man younger than 45 in good health. This chain joins TRBV4-1 and TRBJ1-2; 8 bases fit TRBD1. CDR3 nucleotide sequence: TGCGCCAGCAGCCCCCTCCCGGGACAGGACTATGGCTACACCTTC. Translating it yields CASSPLPGQDYGYTF.